This T cell receptor (beta chain) was sequenced during a study of memory CD4+ T cells and cytomegalovirus serostatus (dated by TCRdb to 2018 to 2020). About the full investigation: The cohort included about 33 healthy adults from Belgium, of whom 9 were CMV seropositive and approximately 24 were CMV seronegative. CD4+ memory TCRbeta repertoires of a Belgian cohort with known cytomegalovirus serostatus were sequenced in order to replicate a published TCR-based CMV serostatus classifier. General conclusions and limits of the study: The original-framework classifier achieved a median bootstrapped AUC of about 0.94 with a 95% CI of 0.76-1.00 on the Belgian cohort. The results were interpreted as suggesting that the CMV-associated TCR signature is largely present in the CD4+ memory repertoire. Only CD4+CD45RO+ memory cells were sequenced, in contrast to the original study, which included naive and memory CD4+ and CD8+ populations. Among the 160 or so previously reported CMV-associated TCRbeta sequences, over 65 showed up in the CD4+ memory repertoires, with each one found in between one and five individuals. For CMV serostatus prediction, a median bootstrapped AUC of about 0.94 was reached with the original framework, and a median bootstrapped AUC of about 0.89 was reached with a US-trained random forest.

With respect to this clone: This receptor's antigen is unknown. Per-nucleotide qualities are absent, and no much larger clonotype sits a single base away.

A FACSAria II was used to sort memory CD4+ T cells, defined as single viable CD3+CD4+CD8-CD45RO+ cells. CMV serostatus was determined using a Roche Elecsys assay that detects serum IgG against CMV pp150, pp28, p38 and p52. After thawing, total CD4+ T cells were enriched by positive selection with CD4 magnetic microbeads. Samples originated from another study that specifically interrogated the CD4+ T cell memory repertoire. Peripheral blood mononuclear cells were isolated and cryopreserved following standard operating procedures; serum was stored at -80 °C. Staining used CD3-PerCP (BW264/56), CD4-APC (RPA-T4), CD45RO-PE (UCHT1) and CD8-Pacific Orange (3B5) antibodies, with Sytox blue excluding non-viable cells. Genomic DNA was extracted from sorted cells with the Quick-DNA Microprep Kit. TCRbeta DNA was amplified with the immunoSEQ hsTCRbeta kit following the manufacturer's protocol. An Illumina MiSeq instrument was used to sequence the TCRbeta libraries. In the authors' own workflow: Once out-of-frame sequences had been removed, millions of distinct TCRbeta sequences were left, which works out to an average of roughly 64,000 per individual. Each individual was scored using the number of around 150 previously reported CMV-associated TCRbeta sequences that the individual carried and the total number of productive distinct TCRbeta sequences. A beta-binomial model was reimplemented in Python, and random forests from scikit-learn, run with default parameters, were trained on data from the US cohort. On the Belgian cohort, classifier performance was reported as the median AUC, along with percentile confidence intervals, across 10,000 bootstrap iterations. TCRdb holds this immuneACCESS table with in-frame rearrangements only. Some clones are missing; in checked studies, unresolved V genes explain under half, and the rest has no known cause. For V, J and clone size, that table is used; D and trimming come from the DNA. For this sample the table gives around 76,000 clones, of which 60% to 80% were detected only once. The ten biggest clones cover around 2.6% of the sample.

The CDR3, cysteine through phenylalanine, is 16 amino acids long. Just the 48-base CDR3 DNA is kept, in frame starting at base 1. As encoded in the germline V gene (reference sequence), CDR1 is SEHNR while CDR2 is FQNEAQ. V loses 5 bases at its end and J loses 3 bases; junction bases beyond the gene matches: 6. The receptor chain draws on TRBV7-9 and TRBJ2-5, with TRBD2 identical over 13 junction bases. This TCR was sampled from an adult in good health and CMV-seropositive. Material for sequencing was memory CD4+ T cells from blood. The sequenced DNA is TGTGCCAGCAGCCCAAGACTAGCGGGAGGAAAAGAGACCCAGTACTTC. Its translation reads: CASSPRLAGGKETQYF.